This TCR beta chain was recorded in a study of PD-1 blockade in mismatch repair-deficient tumors. Every patient had mismatch repair deficiency by PCR or immunohistochemistry. TCR sequencing covered a few patients who responded to pembrolizumab. This clone was detected only a few times. The antigen is unknown. Profiling relied on immunoSEQ multiplex PCR, and the TCRdb table lists in-frame clones only, not all of them. The repertoire holds around 49,000 clones, with approximately 80% as singletons. V lost 2 bases and J lost 1, with 5 bases in between. The germline CDR1 and CDR2 sequences are MNHNY and SVGAGI (reference sequence). This CDR3 is built from 13 residues. Study-wide findings and caveats: Tumor-resident clones, often absent from pretreatment blood, expanded after pembrolizumab and then contracted.

The gene calls are TRBV6-6 and TRBJ1-2, with D maybe TRBD1 (5 bases). This clonotype originated in an adult with mismatch repair-deficient cancer. The specimen was PBMCs, collected before pembrolizumab treatment. The DNA for the CDR3 is TGTGCCAGCAGTTACGACAGTAACTATGGCTACACCTTC. As protein: CASSYDSNYGYTF.